The 3 T cell receptor beta chains presented below share a single source sample, sequenced in a study of vaccination and CD4 T cells after COVID-19. Their antigens are not known. Treatment specified: roughly nine-day PBMC culture with coronavirus spike peptide pools or control peptides (ViraFEST assay). At the Johns Hopkins FTIC core, DNA taken from cultured CD4+ T cells was sequenced by way of the Oncomine TCR Beta short-read assay. TCRdb recomputed calls from the PCR reads with MiXCR, one row per CDR3 protein. Of 13,000 or so distinct CDR3 sequences in the sample, approximately 45% are singletons; the top ten hold roughly 8%. The input for sequencing was CD4+ T cells from blood, cultured in vitro, taken after SARS-CoV-2 vaccination. These receptors were collected from a human donor who had recovered from COVID-19.

The chain uses TRBV20-1 and TRBJ1-5; 8 bases align to TRBD1. The CDR3 totals 18 residues. The germline gives CDR1 DFQATT, CDR2 SNEGSKA (reference sequence). V gave up 3 bases and J gave up 1 base; unmatched junction bases: 14. DNA of the CDR3: TGCAGTGCTAGTTGGGGACGACAGGGGTTTCGAAGCAATCAGCCCCAGCATTTT. Protein: CSASWGRQGFRSNQPQHF.

The chain employs TRBV19 and TRBJ2-5, with 15 bases lining up with TRBD2. V lost 8 bases to trimming and J lost 2 bases; unmatched junction nucleotides: 0. This CDR3 contains 14 residues. The germline V gene has CDR1 LNHDA and CDR2 SQIVND (reference sequence). DNA for the CDR3: TGTGCCAGTGGGACTAGCGGGAGGCAAGAGACCCAGTACTTC. It encodes CASGTSGRQETQYF.

This clonotype was recorded a few times. J is TRBJ2-1 and V is TRBV7-3, with 9 positions matching TRBD2. The J segment lost 7 bases and the V segment lost 3 bases, leaving 4 bases of the junction unmatched. CDR1 SGHTA and CDR2 FQGTGA come from the germline V gene. There are 14 residues in the CDR3. CDR3 loop: CASSLLAGANEQFF. The CDR3 DNA is TGTGCCAGCAGCTTGTTAGCGGGAGCTAATGAGCAGTTCTTC. The entire variable domain, with the rest obtained from reference TRBV7-3 and TRBJ2-1, is as follows: GAGVSQTPSNKVTEKGKYVELRCDPISGHTALYWYRQSLGQGPEFLIYFQGTGAADDSGLPNDRFFAVRPEGSVSTLKIQRTERGDSAVYLCASSLLAGANEQFFGPGTRLTVL.